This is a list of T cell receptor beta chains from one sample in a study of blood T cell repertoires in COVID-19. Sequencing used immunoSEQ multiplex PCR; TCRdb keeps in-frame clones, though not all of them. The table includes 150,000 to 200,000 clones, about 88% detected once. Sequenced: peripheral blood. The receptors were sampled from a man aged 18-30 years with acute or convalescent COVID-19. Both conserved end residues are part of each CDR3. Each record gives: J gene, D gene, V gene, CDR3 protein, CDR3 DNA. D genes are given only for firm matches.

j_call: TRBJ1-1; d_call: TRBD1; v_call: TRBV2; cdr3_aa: CASNPGQGASEAFF; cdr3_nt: TGTGCCAGCAACCCAGGACAGGGGGCTAGTGAAGCTTTCTTT
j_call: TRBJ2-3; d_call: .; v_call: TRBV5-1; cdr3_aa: CASSLGWRAGTDTQYF; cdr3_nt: TGCGCCAGCAGCTTGGGGTGGAGGGCAGGGACAGATACGCAGTATTTT
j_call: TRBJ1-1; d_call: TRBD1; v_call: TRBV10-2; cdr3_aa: CASSDKDRGKVDTEAFF; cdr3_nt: TGCGCCAGCAGTGACAAGGACAGGGGGAAGGTGGACACTGAAGCTTTCTTT
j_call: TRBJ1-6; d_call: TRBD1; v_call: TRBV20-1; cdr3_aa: CSASPTGAYNSPLHF; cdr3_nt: TGCAGTGCTAGTCCTACAGGGGCCTATAATTCACCCCTCCACTTT
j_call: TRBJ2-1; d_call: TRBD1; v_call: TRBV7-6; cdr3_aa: CASSLVIDRAQFF; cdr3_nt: TGTGCCAGCAGCCTAGTTATCGACAGGGCGCAGTTCTTC
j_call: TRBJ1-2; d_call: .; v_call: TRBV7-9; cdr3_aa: CASSRIAGSYGYTF; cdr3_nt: TGTGCCAGCAGCCGAATCGCCGGGAGCTATGGCTACACCTTC
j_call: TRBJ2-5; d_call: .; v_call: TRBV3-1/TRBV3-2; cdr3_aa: CASSPKGGQVTQYF; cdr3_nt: TGTGCCAGCAGCCCGAAGGGGGGGCAGGTGACCCAGTACTTC
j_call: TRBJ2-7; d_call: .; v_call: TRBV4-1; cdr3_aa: CASSQEGPETATYEQYF; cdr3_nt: TGCGCCAGCAGCCAAGAGGGTCCGGAGACGGCTACCTACGAGCAGTACTTC
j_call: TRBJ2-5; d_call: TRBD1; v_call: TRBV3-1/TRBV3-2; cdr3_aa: CASSRDSVIAGTQYF; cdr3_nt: TGTGCCAGCAGCCGGGACAGCGTCATTGCGGGGACCCAGTACTTC
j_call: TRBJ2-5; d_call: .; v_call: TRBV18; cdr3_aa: CASSPYGEETQYF; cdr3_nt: TGTGCCAGCTCACCGTACGGAGAAGAGACCCAGTACTTC